The 10 T cell receptor beta chains below come from one sample, sequenced in a study of T-cell reconstitution after alpha-beta-depleted transplantation in children. TCRbeta library preparation incorporated unique molecular identifiers. TCRdb redid the calling of the PCR reads with MiXCR, one entry per CDR3 protein. The repertoire consists of about 76,000 distinct CDR3 sequences, with 13% to 15% occurring once and the leading ten covering roughly 30%. The sequenced sample was PBMCs, mostly from graft donor cells, obtained 180 days after TCRalphabeta/CD19-depleted stem cell transplant. The origin of the receptors is a male patient between 2 and 10 years old who had a stem cell transplant for acute lymphoblastic leukemia, so the T cells may come from the graft donor.

This clonotype has just a few counts. The chain joins TRBV5-6 to TRBJ1-1, with D hard to call. V gave up 0 bases and J gave up 1 base, with 13 bases separating them. This CDR3 spans 16 amino acids. Per germline, CDR1 SGHDT and CDR2 YYEEEE. The CDR3 here is CASSLDIWPANTEAFF. The CDR3 DNA follows: TGTGCCAGCAGCTTGGACATATGGCCCGCGAACACTGAAGCTTTCTTT.

The CDR3 region has the DNA TGTGCCAGCAGCTCCTTCGATGAGGGTGGGTACACCTTC. Translated: CASSSFDEGGYTF. This sequence joins TRBV12-3 or TRBV12-4 and TRBJ1-2; D gene ambiguous. The CDR3 runs 13 residues. Trimming stripped 6 bases from V and 11 bases from J, with 19 bases between.

The genes are TRBV18 and TRBJ2-5; D gene unclear. V was shortened by 1 base and J by 5 bases, with 11 bases between the two germline ends. CDR1 is KGHSH and CDR2 is LQKENI in the germline V gene. This CDR3 region has 14 residues. The DNA of the CDR3 is TGTGCCAGCTCACCACTGGCCTCCGAGGAGACCCAGTACTTC. Its translation: CASSPLASEETQYF.

The chain has TRBV20-1 and TRBJ2-2, with 10 positions matching TRBD2. V trimming: 4 bases; J trimming: 3 bases; junction bases outside the gene matches: 2. The CDR3 spans 14 residues. Germline V gene data show CDR1 as DFQATT and CDR2 as SNEGSKA (reference sequence). In DNA form, the CDR3 reads TGCAGTGCTACCGGGACTAGCGACACCGGGGAGCTGTTTTTT. It codes for CSATGTSDTGELFF.

This clonotype was recorded at least ten times. The chain joins TRBV4-3 to TRBJ2-4, with D uncertain. Germline assignment: CDR1 LGHNA and CDR2 YSLEER. The CDR3 extends over 14 amino acids. The germline V and J ends were trimmed by 3 bases and 9 bases, with 15 bases remaining between them. In DNA form, the CDR3 reads TGCGCCAGCAGCCATGTTCAAGGGCATGGCATTCAGTACTTC. The encoded protein is CASSHVQGHGIQYF.

This clonotype was seen a few times. V usage is TRBV7-6 and J usage is TRBJ2-5; D is undetermined. V dropped 0 bases and J dropped 2 bases, with 16 bases sitting between them. The CDR3 sequence is 17 residues long. Per germline, CDR1 SGHVS and CDR2 FNYEAQ. CDR3 coding DNA: TGTGCCAGCAGCTTAGCTGGCAGGCAGCACCCACAAGAGACCCAGTACTTC. Translated, it gives CASSLAGRQHPQETQYF.

The rearrangement links TRBV11-1 to TRBJ2-5, with D maybe TRBD2 (6 bases). V lost 0 bases to trimming and J lost 0 bases, with 17 bases between them. This CDR3 has 18 amino acids. Per germline, CDR1 SGHAT and CDR2 FQDESV (reference sequence). CDR3 in DNA: TGTGCCAGCAGCTTAGCGCGGGCCGGGGGTTGGTACCAAGAGACCCAGTACTTC. Translated: CASSLARAGGWYQETQYF.

This clonotype appeared many times. For the CDR3, the DNA is TGCAGTGCTAGAAATTTGGGGGCTGAAGCTTTCTTT. As protein: CSARNLGAEAFF. This sequence joins TRBV20-1 and TRBJ1-1, with TRBD1 as a possible D gene (5 bases). The CDR3 loop spans 12 amino acids. CDR1 DFQATT and CDR2 SNEGSKA come from the germline V gene (reference sequence). V was shortened by 2 bases and J by 6 bases, with 10 bases between the two germline ends.

This clonotype was detected only a few times. The chain has TRBV4-3 and TRBJ1-2; D is ambiguous. Trimming removed 0 bases at V and 9 bases at J, with 14 bases between. The CDR3 is 14 amino acids. CDR1 is LGHNA and CDR2 is YSLEER in the germline V gene. The DNA of the CDR3 is TGCGCCAGCAGCCAAGAAACATGGGGTCACCGCTACACCTTC. Amino acid sequence: CASSQETWGHRYTF.

This clonotype was picked up many times. The chain recombines TRBV20-1 with TRBJ2-5, with D maybe TRBD2 (6 bases). This CDR3 comprises 11 residues. The germline V gene encodes CDR1 DFQATT and CDR2 SNEGSKA (reference sequence). V dropped 5 bases and J dropped 8 bases, with 12 bases sitting between them. CDR3 region: CSAAGRGTQYF. In DNA form, the CDR3 reads TGCAGTGCTGCGGGACGGGGAACCCAGTACTTC.